This T cell receptor beta chain is from a study of response to subunit inactivated influenza vaccine (dated by TCRdb to 2017 to 2018). A note on the overall study: Deep quantitative profiling of the T cell receptor repertoire was used in the study to follow responses to a trivalent subunit inactivated influenza vaccine. Study-wide conclusions, independent of this receptor: The authors suggested that each seasonal influenza vaccination may recruit only a limited number of new T cells.

Looking up the germline V gene (reference sequence) yields CDR1 LGHDT and CDR2 YNNKEL. V and J are trimmed by 3 bases and 3 bases, and the gene matches miss 6 bases of the junction. Measured from the cysteine to the phenylalanine, the CDR3 is 16 residues long. Only the CDR3 DNA stays, 48 bases, in frame from base 1. This clonotype has more than one count but fewer than ten. Its antigen has not been determined. The record has no base qualities; no much larger clone is one base away. The library relied on RT-PCR. Sequenced on an Illumina HiSeq 2500. TCRdb cleaned the public reads at Q25 with fastp, built clones with MiXCR and kept in-frame beta chains. Each record represents a unique CDR3 protein, reported with the most common genes and DNA among its rows. The table for this sample lists 860,000 or so distinct CDR3 sequences; less than 25% of them were counted only once. Together, the top ten hold 10% to 13% of the sample.

Here the chain combines TRBV3-1 and TRBJ2-5, with TRBD2 matching 11 junction bases. The specimen was PBMCs from blood, collected 5 days after vaccination. The receptor's source is a man aged 45-60 years who received an inactivated influenza vaccine. Donor details come from another sample of the same person, matched by shared clones. The DNA is TGTGCCAGCAGCCACCAGACTAGCGGGGAAAAAGAGACCCAGTACTTC. The encoded protein is CASSHQTSGEKETQYF.